This is a list of T cell receptor beta chains from one sample in a study of blood T cells in healthy people across ages. TCRdb fed the 5' RACE reads into MiXCR, producing one record per CDR3 protein. The table lists approximately 1,000,000 distinct CDR3 sequences, around 43% of them singletons. The sequenced sample was blood. These receptor sequences come from a woman aged 60-75 years in good health. Both conserved end residues are part of each CDR3. A D gene is named only where the DNA matches it firmly. Where a row states a size, it is once, few, many or the class of an expanded clone; other rows omit it.

abundance,d_gene,v_gene,j_gene,CDR3aa,CDR3nt
many,NA,TRBV6-6,TRBJ2-7,CASSEAYEQYF,TGTGCCAGCAGTGAGGCCTACGAGCAGTACTTC
few,TRBD2,TRBV9,TRBJ2-7,CASSQQTSGSFYEQYF,TGTGCCAGCAGCCAACAGACTAGCGGGAGCTTCTACGAGCAGTACTTC
NA,NA,TRBV5-1,TRBJ1-2,CASSKDGAANYGYTF,TGCGCCAGCAGCAAGGACGGAGCTGCTAACTATGGCTACACCTTC
NA,NA,TRBV28,TRBJ2-3,CASSSLRLAGDTQYF,TGTGCCAGCAGTTCCCTACGCTTAGCAGGAGATACGCAGTATTTT
NA,TRBD2,TRBV20-1,TRBJ2-3,CSAGREGPSTDTQYF,TGCAGTGCTGGCCGGGAGGGCCCGAGCACAGATACGCAGTATTTT
NA,TRBD1,TRBV10-3,TRBJ1-3,CAISVWDRPSGNTIYF,TGTGCCATCAGTGTTTGGGACAGACCTTCTGGAAACACCATATATTTT
few,NA,TRBV7-2,TRBJ1-1,CASARGLFGTEAFF,TGTGCCAGCGCCCGAGGGTTGTTTGGCACTGAAGCTTTCTTT
few,NA,TRBV12-3/TRBV12-4,TRBJ2-3,CASSLHRLGSTDTQYF,TGTGCCAGCAGTCTGCATCGACTGGGTTCCACAGATACGCAGTATTTT
few,NA,TRBV29-1,TRBJ2-1,CSVELGTQFF,TGCAGCGTTGAACTGGGGACACAGTTCTTC
few,NA,TRBV7-9,TRBJ2-7,CASSPSWQVGEQYF,TGTGCCAGCAGCCCGAGCTGGCAGGTTGGCGAGCAGTACTTC
NA,TRBD1,TRBV7-9,TRBJ1-6,CASTPTGQDNSPLHF,TGTGCCAGCACCCCAACCGGACAGGATAATTCACCCCTCCACTTT
NA,NA,TRBV5-1,TRBJ2-4,CASSLNGGGYNEQYF,TGCGCCAGCAGCTTGAATGGCGGGGGCTACAATGAGCAGTACTTC
NA,TRBD2,TRBV20-1,TRBJ2-3,CSARFSAGGTTDTQYF,TGCAGTGCTAGGTTCTCAGCGGGAGGCACCACAGATACGCAGTATTTT
NA,NA,TRBV30,TRBJ2-4,CAWSNRGRSEQYF,TGTGCCTGGAGTAACCGGGGGCGATCGGAGCAGTACTTC
NA,TRBD1,TRBV27,TRBJ1-1,CASSRTLTGLNTEAFF,TGTGCCAGCAGTCGGACCCTGACAGGGCTGAACACTGAAGCTTTCTTT
NA,NA,TRBV27,TRBJ1-4,CASSWAGVGEKLFF,TGTGCCAGCAGCTGGGCGGGGGTTGGAGAAAAACTGTTTTTT
NA,NA,TRBV7-9,TRBJ2-4,CASSPSGIQNIQYF,TGTGCCAGCAGCCCGTCCGGGATCCAAAACATTCAGTACTTC
once,NA,TRBV7-7,TRBJ2-7,CASSLTEMSTEQYF,TGTGCTAGCAGCTTAACCGAGATGTCGACCGAGCAGTACTTC
NA,TRBD1,TRBV6-5,TRBJ2-5,CASSYSQGQETQETQYF,TGTGCCAGCAGTTACTCCCAGGGACAGGAGACGCAAGAGACCCAGTACTTC
NA,NA,TRBV27,TRBJ2-5,CASSSSWTSEETQYF,TGTGCCAGCAGCTCCTCTTGGACGAGTGAAGAGACCCAGTACTTC
few,NA,TRBV10-3,TRBJ2-1,CAINIGDEQFF,TGTGCCATCAATATAGGGGATGAGCAGTTCTTC
few,TRBD2,TRBV6-2/TRBV6-3,TRBJ2-1,CASSRQREPSYNEQFF,TGTGCCAGCAGTCGCCAGCGGGAACCCTCCTACAATGAGCAGTTCTTC
NA,TRBD2,TRBV12-3/TRBV12-4,TRBJ2-2,CASSYLSGSRGTGELFF,TGTGCCAGCAGTTACCTTAGCGGGAGCCGTGGAACCGGGGAGCTGTTTTTT
few,TRBD1,TRBV7-9,TRBJ2-5,CASSLGLPQGGETQYF,TGTGCCAGCAGCTTAGGCCTCCCACAGGGGGGAGAGACCCAGTACTTC
NA,NA,TRBV29-1,TRBJ1-4,CSVEVRAATNEKLFF,TGCAGCGTTGAAGTCCGGGCAGCAACTAATGAAAAACTGTTTTTT
once,NA,TRBV12-3/TRBV12-4,TRBJ1-1,CASSFGGGGPEAFF,TGTGCCAGCAGTTTCGGGGGGGGTGGCCCTGAAGCTTTCTTT
NA,NA,TRBV27,TRBJ2-7,CASRTQQWTSSYEQYF,TGTGCCAGCAGAACCCAACAGTGGACAAGCTCCTACGAGCAGTACTTC
many,NA,TRBV20-1,TRBJ2-3,CSVGREVTDTQYF,TGCAGTGTGGGGCGGGAAGTCACAGATACGCAGTATTTT
NA,NA,TRBV7-2,TRBJ2-3,CASSLDGPTDTQYF,TGTGCCAGCAGCTTAGATGGCCCCACAGATACGCAGTATTTT
few,NA,TRBV20-1,TRBJ2-7,CSARHDGPSEQYF,TGCAGTGCTAGGCACGACGGCCCCTCCGAGCAGTACTTC
few,NA,TRBV11-1,TRBJ1-2,CASSEGRRYGYTF,TGTGCCAGCAGCGAGGGACGTCGGTATGGCTACACCTTC
few,NA,TRBV4-2,TRBJ1-2,CASSQRGHGYGYTF,TGTGCCAGCAGCCAACGGGGGCACGGCTATGGCTACACCTTC
NA,TRBD2,TRBV5-1,TRBJ2-7,CASSPQTSGLHEQYF,TGCGCCAGCAGCCCACAGACTAGCGGGCTCCACGAGCAGTACTTC
few,NA,TRBV9,TRBJ2-1,CASSVGVQQFF,TGTGCCAGCAGCGTAGGCGTTCAACAGTTCTTC
few,NA,TRBV7-6,TRBJ2-7,CASSFRGPDEQYF,TGTGCCAGCAGTTTCCGGGGACCCGACGAGCAGTACTTC
NA,NA,TRBV29-1,TRBJ1-1,CSVDRGAEAFF,TGCAGCGTTGACCGGGGGGCTGAAGCTTTCTTT
NA,NA,TRBV20-1,TRBJ2-5,CSARPTRVLNIPIYQETQYF,TGCAGTGCTAGACCCACGAGGGTCCTGAACATCCCCATATATCAAGAGACCCAGTACTTC
once,NA,TRBV5-6,TRBJ2-7,CASSFPQAYEQYF,TGTGCCAGCAGCTTCCCACAAGCCTACGAGCAGTACTTC
few,NA,TRBV6-2/TRBV6-3,TRBJ2-6,CASSYRHSGANVLTF,TGTGCCAGCAGTTACAGGCACTCTGGGGCCAACGTCCTGACTTTC
NA,NA,TRBV6-1,TRBJ2-5,CASSEPGLGETQYF,TGTGCCAGCAGTGAACCGGGCCTGGGGGAGACCCAGTACTTC
few,TRBD1,TRBV13,TRBJ2-4,CASSLDGQGGQNIQYF,TGTGCCAGCAGCTTAGATGGACAGGGGGGACAAAACATTCAGTACTTC
NA,NA,TRBV9,TRBJ2-7,CASSPGGLLHEQYF,TGTGCCAGCAGCCCCGGGGGTCTCTTGCACGAGCAGTACTTC
few,TRBD1,TRBV6-6,TRBJ2-2,CASSDRADTGELFF,TGTGCCAGCTCGGACAGGGCCGACACCGGGGAGCTGTTTTTT
NA,NA,TRBV20-1,TRBJ1-5,CSARVGGAYSNQPQHF,TGCAGTGCTAGAGTAGGGGGGGCCTATAGCAATCAGCCCCAGCATTTT
NA,NA,TRBV21-1,TRBJ1-6,CASSNFLCHTGGPPVEPLHF,TGTGCCAGCAGCAACTTTCTATGCCACACAGGGGGCCCTCCTGTAGAACCCCTCCACTTT
NA,NA,TRBV21-1,TRBJ1-2,CASSTETRQGGNYGYTF,TGTGCCAGCAGCACCGAAACAAGACAGGGGGGGAACTATGGCTACACCTTC
NA,NA,TRBV7-4,TRBJ2-7,CASSPGRPTRTYEQYF,TGTGCCAGCAGCCCAGGTCGGCCCACCAGAACCTACGAGCAGTACTTC
few,NA,TRBV7-9,TRBJ1-6,CASSHDSYNSPLHF,TGTGCCAGCAGCCACGACAGCTATAATTCACCCCTCCACTTT
NA,TRBD2,TRBV29-1,TRBJ2-1,CSGILAGVFEQFF,TGCAGCGGCATTCTAGCGGGAGTGTTTGAGCAGTTCTTC
NA,TRBD2,TRBV3-1,TRBJ2-7,CASSQDREGGGYEQYF,TGTGCCAGCAGCCAAGATCGGGAGGGAGGTGGTTACGAGCAGTACTTC
NA,NA,TRBV7-2,TRBJ2-1,CASSLALGGNEQFF,TGTGCCAGCAGCTTAGCGTTGGGGGGCAATGAGCAGTTCTTC
NA,TRBD1,TRBV27,TRBJ1-2,CASSAITRTGGHGYTF,TGTGCCAGCAGTGCTATTACCCGGACAGGGGGCCATGGCTACACCTTC
many,NA,TRBV29-1,TRBJ2-1,CSVVWSWGRNEQFF,TGCAGCGTTGTCTGGTCGTGGGGTAGAAATGAGCAGTTCTTC
NA,NA,TRBV20-1,TRBJ2-7,CSARASSYEQYF,TGCAGTGCTAGAGCCTCTTCCTACGAGCAGTACTTC
NA,NA,TRBV7-9,TRBJ2-3,CASSLPASDTQYF,TGTGCCAGCAGCCTCCCAGCCTCAGATACGCAGTATTTT